This is a list of T cell receptor beta chains from one sample in a study of shared clonotypes between healthy human individuals. TCRdb's copy holds only in-frame clones and misses some; the assay was immunoSEQ multiplex PCR. This sample yields over 2 million clones, of which about 90% are seen a single time; approximately 0.39% belongs to the top ten. Sequenced sample: naive CD4+ T cells from PBMCs. The receptor set was obtained from a man between 18 and 29 years old in good health. Some clones in this sample may be carry-over from other donors' samples. CDR3s include the opening cysteine and the closing phenylalanine or tryptophan. D genes are given only for firm matches. Size is stated for part of the rows, as once, few or many counts, or as a class when the clone is expanded.

V: TRBV4-1; D: .; size: .; J: TRBJ1-3; CDR3: CASSQEYRTPSGNTIYF; DNA: TGCGCCAGCAGCCAAGAGTACAGGACTCCCTCTGGAAACACCATATATTTT
V: TRBV29-1; D: .; size: .; J: TRBJ1-3; CDR3: CSVAVSGNTIYF; DNA: TGCAGCGTAGCAGTCTCTGGAAACACCATATATTTT
V: TRBV25-1; D: TRBD1; size: .; J: TRBJ2-2; CDR3: CASSDTGGWNTGELFF; DNA: TGTGCCAGCAGTGATACAGGGGGTTGGAACACCGGGGAGCTGTTTTTT
V: TRBV9; D: .; size: once; J: TRBJ1-2; CDR3: CASSLHGAAAYGYTF; DNA: TGTGCCAGCAGCCTCCACGGGGCTGCGGCCTATGGCTACACCTTC
V: TRBV28; D: .; size: .; J: TRBJ1-2; CDR3: CASSTRNYGYTF; DNA: TGTGCCAGCAGTACCAGGAACTATGGCTACACCTTC
V: TRBV6-1; D: .; size: .; J: TRBJ2-3; CDR3: CASSEGAPSTDTQYF; DNA: TGTGCCAGCAGTGAAGGGGCGCCTTCCACAGATACGCAGTATTTT
V: TRBV28; D: .; size: .; J: TRBJ2-7; CDR3: CASSFSGRPTYEQYF; DNA: TGTGCCAGCAGTTTCTCGGGGCGCCCGACCTACGAGCAGTACTTC
V: TRBV14; D: .; size: once; J: TRBJ2-2; CDR3: CASSQTPTRNFNTGELFF; DNA: TGTGCCAGCAGCCAAACCCCGACACGAAACTTCAACACCGGGGAGCTGTTTTTT
V: TRBV5-1; D: .; size: .; J: TRBJ2-1; CDR3: CASGIADSYNEQFF; DNA: TGCGCCAGCGGGATAGCGGATTCCTACAATGAGCAGTTCTTC
V: TRBV30; D: TRBD2; size: once; J: TRBJ2-1; CDR3: CAWSARGRPKFDEQFF; DNA: TGTGCCTGGAGTGCCCGCGGGAGACCTAAGTTCGATGAGCAGTTCTTC
V: TRBV11-3; D: .; size: .; J: TRBJ2-1; CDR3: CASSSLYNEQFF; DNA: TGTGCCAGCAGCTCACTCTACAATGAGCAGTTCTTC
V: TRBV4-1; D: TRBD1; size: .; J: TRBJ2-5; CDR3: CASSQGLSPKGRTGRWKTQYF; DNA: TGCGCCAGCAGCCAAGGTCTTTCCCCTAAAGGTCGGACAGGGCGATGGAAGACCCAGTACTTC
V: TRBV18; D: .; size: once; J: TRBJ1-2; CDR3: CASSRSGTPEDYYGYTF; DNA: TGTGCCAGCTCACGCTCCGGGACCCCCGAGGACTACTATGGCTACACCTTC
V: TRBV7-2; D: TRBD2; size: .; J: TRBJ2-3; CDR3: CASSNSGPDTQYF; DNA: TGTGCCAGCAGCAATAGCGGGCCAGATACGCAGTATTTT
V: TRBV6-1; D: TRBD2; size: .; J: TRBJ2-5; CDR3: CASSESGLAGGETQYF; DNA: TGTGCCAGCAGTGAATCAGGACTAGCGGGAGGAGAGACCCAGTACTTC
V: TRBV5-4; D: TRBD1; size: .; J: TRBJ1-1; CDR3: CASSLADRGRTEAFF; DNA: TGTGCCAGCAGCTTGGCTGACAGGGGGCGCACTGAAGCTTTCTTT
V: TRBV6-1; D: .; size: .; J: TRBJ1-2; CDR3: CASSQGYGYTF; DNA: TGTGCCAGCAGTCAGGGGTATGGCTACACCTTC
V: TRBV4-1; D: .; size: .; J: TRBJ2-1; CDR3: CASSQTHQDEQFF; DNA: TGCGCCAGCAGCCAGACCCACCAAGATGAGCAGTTCTTC
V: TRBV11-2; D: .; size: .; J: TRBJ2-7; CDR3: CASSPSRLEQYF; DNA: TGTGCCAGCAGCCCAAGTCGGCTGGAGCAGTACTTC
V: TRBV9; D: TRBD1; size: .; J: TRBJ1-4; CDR3: CASSVEIGGAEKLFF; DNA: TGTGCCAGCAGCGTAGAAATAGGGGGCGCGGAAAAACTGTTTTTT
V: TRBV9; D: .; size: .; J: TRBJ1-2; CDR3: CASSVEETSGYTF; DNA: TGTGCCAGCAGCGTAGAAGAGACCTCTGGCTACACCTTC
V: TRBV14; D: .; size: few; J: TRBJ1-1; CDR3: CASSQDLGRDTEAFF; DNA: TGTGCCAGCAGCCAAGATCTGGGCAGGGACACTGAAGCTTTCTTT
V: TRBV4-1; D: TRBD2; size: .; J: TRBJ2-3; CDR3: CASSQDAAYIAGRLDTQYF; DNA: TGCGCCAGCAGCCAAGATGCGGCCTACATAGCGGGCCGACTAGATACGCAGTATTTT
V: TRBV18; D: TRBD1; size: .; J: TRBJ1-4; CDR3: CASSRGGQGGEKLFF; DNA: TGTGCCAGCTCACGCGGCGGACAGGGCGGAGAAAAACTGTTTTTT
V: TRBV7-8; D: .; size: .; J: TRBJ1-3; CDR3: CASSLYLVRSGNTIYF; DNA: TGTGCCAGCAGCTTATATTTGGTCCGCTCTGGAAACACCATATATTTT
V: TRBV19; D: TRBD1; size: .; J: TRBJ2-7; CDR3: CASSPQTGNLYEQYF; DNA: TGTGCCAGTAGTCCCCAGACAGGGAATCTCTACGAGCAGTACTTC
V: TRBV11-3; D: TRBD2; size: .; J: TRBJ2-2; CDR3: CASSFGLAGGPGELFF; DNA: TGTGCCAGCAGCTTCGGACTAGCGGGAGGGCCCGGGGAGCTGTTTTTT
V: TRBV5-1; D: TRBD2; size: .; J: TRBJ2-5; CDR3: CASSPTGRGETQYF; DNA: TGCGCCAGCAGCCCTACGGGGCGGGGGGAGACCCAGTACTTC
V: TRBV10-1; D: .; size: .; J: TRBJ2-2; CDR3: CASSNWQGFGGELFF; DNA: TGCGCCAGCAGTAATTGGCAGGGGTTCGGCGGGGAGCTGTTTTTT
V: TRBV5-1; D: .; size: .; J: TRBJ1-2; CDR3: CASSLDTATIYGYTF; DNA: TGCGCCAGCAGCTTGGATACAGCTACGATCTATGGCTACACCTTC
V: TRBV9; D: TRBD2; size: few; J: TRBJ2-1; CDR3: CASSVGGVAGVSRNEQFF; DNA: TGTGCCAGCAGCGTAGGGGGAGTAGCGGGAGTGAGTAGGAATGAGCAGTTCTTC
V: TRBV6-5; D: .; size: .; J: TRBJ1-1; CDR3: CASSPRGNTEAFF; DNA: TGTGCCAGCAGCCCCCGGGGGAACACTGAAGCTTTCTTT
V: TRBV29-1; D: .; size: .; J: TRBJ2-2; CDR3: CSVEGGRAGELFF; DNA: TGCAGCGTTGAGGGGGGCAGGGCCGGGGAGCTGTTTTTT
V: TRBV7-8; D: .; size: .; J: TRBJ2-2; CDR3: CASSPTRSGELFF; DNA: TGTGCCAGCAGCCCAACTAGATCCGGGGAGCTGTTTTTT
V: TRBV28; D: .; size: once; J: TRBJ2-7; CDR3: CASSLGGSLYEQYF; DNA: TGTGCCAGCAGTTTAGGAGGGAGCCTCTACGAGCAGTACTTC
V: TRBV9; D: TRBD2; size: .; J: TRBJ2-5; CDR3: CASSSNGSGRETQYF; DNA: TGTGCCAGCAGCTCGAATGGTAGCGGGAGGGAGACCCAGTACTTC
V: TRBV28; D: .; size: .; J: TRBJ1-1; CDR3: CASSLRGVFNTEAFF; DNA: TGTGCCAGCAGTCTCAGGGGCGTTTTTAACACTGAAGCTTTCTTT
V: TRBV6-1; D: TRBD2; size: .; J: TRBJ2-1; CDR3: CASSELPSGVSYNEQFF; DNA: TGTGCCAGCAGTGAACTGCCTAGCGGGGTCTCCTACAATGAGCAGTTCTTC
V: TRBV11-3; D: .; size: .; J: TRBJ2-2; CDR3: CASSPAGGEVTGELFF; DNA: TGTGCCAGCTCACCCGCGGGCGGAGAAGTTACCGGGGAGCTGTTTTTT
V: TRBV29-1; D: TRBD1; size: once; J: TRBJ2-5; CDR3: CSADRRTGGGETQYF; DNA: TGCAGCGCCGACCGACGGACAGGAGGTGGAGAGACCCAGTACTTC
V: TRBV27; D: TRBD1; size: .; J: TRBJ2-7; CDR3: CASGKSGQTYEQYF; DNA: TGTGCCAGCGGTAAATCGGGACAGACCTACGAGCAGTACTTC
V: TRBV2; D: .; size: once; J: TRBJ2-3; CDR3: CASSLDFGSSDTQYF; DNA: TGTGCCAGCAGTTTGGACTTCGGCTCCTCAGATACGCAGTATTTT
V: TRBV9; D: .; size: .; J: TRBJ2-6; CDR3: CASGEISGANVLTF; DNA: TGTGCCAGCGGGGAAATTTCTGGGGCCAACGTCCTGACTTTC